This is a list of T cell receptor beta chains from one sample in a study of blood T cell repertoires in COVID-19. Assay used: immunoSEQ multiplex PCR; TCRdb lists only in-frame clones, some missing. The data hold about 190,000 clones, with around four fifths observed a single time. The specimen was peripheral blood. These receptors came from a woman aged 40 to 50 with acute or convalescent COVID-19. CDR3s include the opening cysteine and the closing phenylalanine or tryptophan. The order of the fields is clone size, J gene, V gene, D gene, CDR3 length, CDR3 DNA, CDR3 protein. D genes are given only for firm matches. Size tells how often a clone was seen (once, few, many) or the class of an expanded clone, and some rows leave it out.

clone_size: NA; j_call: TRBJ1-6; v_call: TRBV28; d_call: NA; cdr3_length: 16; cdr3_nt: TGTGCCAGCACCCTGGTATTGCGGGGCGGTAATTCACCCCTCCACTTT; cdr3_aa: CASTLVLRGGNSPLHF
clone_size: NA; j_call: TRBJ2-5; v_call: TRBV19; d_call: NA; cdr3_length: 16; cdr3_nt: TGTGCCAGTAGTAGGGGGGACGATTTTCTGTGGGAGACCCAGTACTTC; cdr3_aa: CASSRGDDFLWETQYF
clone_size: NA; j_call: TRBJ1-6; v_call: TRBV18; d_call: TRBD1; cdr3_length: 15; cdr3_nt: TGTGCCAGCTCACCACAGGGGACAGATTATTCACCCCTCCACTTT; cdr3_aa: CASSPQGTDYSPLHF
clone_size: NA; j_call: TRBJ2-2; v_call: TRBV30; d_call: NA; cdr3_length: 15; cdr3_nt: TGTGCCTGGAGTCTCTCTTTGTCGGGGGCCGGGGAGCTGTTTTTT; cdr3_aa: CAWSLSLSGAGELFF
clone_size: NA; j_call: TRBJ1-1; v_call: TRBV7-9; d_call: NA; cdr3_length: 13; cdr3_nt: TGTGCCAGCAGCCTGGACAGTCATGGGGAAGCTTTCTTT; cdr3_aa: CASSLDSHGEAFF
clone_size: NA; j_call: TRBJ1-2; v_call: TRBV11-1; d_call: TRBD1; cdr3_length: 15; cdr3_nt: TGTGCCAGCAGCTCCAGGGGGCAGTCTTTGTATGGCTACACCTTC; cdr3_aa: CASSSRGQSLYGYTF
clone_size: many; j_call: TRBJ2-7; v_call: TRBV29-1; d_call: TRBD1; cdr3_length: 12; cdr3_nt: TGCAGCGCAGGGGGAACGGGATACGAGCAGTACTTC; cdr3_aa: CSAGGTGYEQYF
clone_size: NA; j_call: TRBJ2-3; v_call: TRBV18; d_call: TRBD2; cdr3_length: 14; cdr3_nt: TGTGCCAGCTCGGGACTAGCGGGGTCAGATACGCAGTATTTT; cdr3_aa: CASSGLAGSDTQYF
clone_size: NA; j_call: TRBJ1-4; v_call: TRBV2; d_call: TRBD1; cdr3_length: 15; cdr3_nt: TGTGCCAGCAGGGAAACCGGGACAGCGGCTGAAAAACTGTTTTTT; cdr3_aa: CASRETGTAAEKLFF
clone_size: NA; j_call: TRBJ2-1; v_call: TRBV28; d_call: NA; cdr3_length: 13; cdr3_nt: TGTGCCAGCAGTCCCCCGAGCCGGGGGGAGCAGTTCTTC; cdr3_aa: CASSPPSRGEQFF
clone_size: NA; j_call: TRBJ1-2; v_call: TRBV5-1; d_call: TRBD1; cdr3_length: 15; cdr3_nt: TGCGCCAGCAGCCCCTGGACAGGGACAACCTATGGCTACACCTTC; cdr3_aa: CASSPWTGTTYGYTF
clone_size: NA; j_call: TRBJ1-1; v_call: TRBV29-1; d_call: NA; cdr3_length: 10; cdr3_nt: TGCAGCGTTGGACAAATTGAAGCTTTCTTT; cdr3_aa: CSVGQIEAFF
clone_size: NA; j_call: TRBJ2-1; v_call: TRBV7-2; d_call: TRBD2; cdr3_length: 18; cdr3_nt: TGTGCCAGCAGCTCCGGACTAGCGGGGGGGAGGTCCTACAATGAGCAGTTCTTC; cdr3_aa: CASSSGLAGGRSYNEQFF
clone_size: NA; j_call: TRBJ1-4; v_call: TRBV7-9; d_call: TRBD1; cdr3_length: 15; cdr3_nt: TGTGCCAGCAGCTTAGATCTGGACAGGGTTGAAAAACTGTTTTTT; cdr3_aa: CASSLDLDRVEKLFF
clone_size: NA; j_call: TRBJ1-1; v_call: TRBV7-3; d_call: NA; cdr3_length: 14; cdr3_nt: TGTGCCAGCAGCTTCCTCCCGGGAGGCGGAGAAGCTTTCTTT; cdr3_aa: CASSFLPGGGEAFF
clone_size: NA; j_call: TRBJ1-2; v_call: TRBV5-4; d_call: TRBD1; cdr3_length: 16; cdr3_nt: TGTGCCAGCAGCAAGGGGGACAGCCACATTGGCTATGGCTACACCTTC; cdr3_aa: CASSKGDSHIGYGYTF
clone_size: NA; j_call: TRBJ2-7; v_call: TRBV3-1/TRBV3-2; d_call: NA; cdr3_length: 16; cdr3_nt: TGTGCCAGCAGCCAAGGTCGCCTAGCCCTTCTGTGGGAGCAGTACTTC; cdr3_aa: CASSQGRLALLWEQYF
clone_size: NA; j_call: TRBJ2-7; v_call: TRBV30; d_call: NA; cdr3_length: 12; cdr3_nt: TGTGCCTGGAGTCCGTTCAGGGGCGAGCAGTACTTC; cdr3_aa: CAWSPFRGEQYF
clone_size: few; j_call: TRBJ1-5; v_call: TRBV6-6; d_call: NA; cdr3_length: 15; cdr3_nt: TGTGCCAGCAGTCTCCGGGGTGGTCCCAATCAGCCCCAGCATTTT; cdr3_aa: CASSLRGGPNQPQHF
clone_size: once; j_call: TRBJ2-7; v_call: TRBV18; d_call: NA; cdr3_length: 15; cdr3_nt: TGTGCCAGCTCGCTTCAGGGCCCCTTGACCAACGAGCAGTACTTC; cdr3_aa: CASSLQGPLTNEQYF
clone_size: NA; j_call: TRBJ1-1; v_call: TRBV7-2; d_call: TRBD1; cdr3_length: 16; cdr3_nt: TGTGCCAGCAGCTTAGAAACCTATTACAGGGGGGATACGGCTTTCTTT; cdr3_aa: CASSLETYYRGDTAFF
clone_size: NA; j_call: TRBJ1-2; v_call: TRBV4-1; d_call: TRBD1; cdr3_length: 17; cdr3_nt: TGCGCCAGCAGCCAAGAGGGAATGGGACAGCCGTATTCTGGCTACACCTTC; cdr3_aa: CASSQEGMGQPYSGYTF
clone_size: few; j_call: TRBJ1-2; v_call: TRBV28; d_call: TRBD1; cdr3_length: 13; cdr3_nt: TGTGCCAGCAGTTTCCGGGACAGGGGAGGCTACACCTTC; cdr3_aa: CASSFRDRGGYTF
clone_size: NA; j_call: TRBJ2-1; v_call: TRBV7-6; d_call: NA; cdr3_length: 14; cdr3_nt: TGTGCCAGCAGCTTAGAGTCTAGCAAAGGCGGGCAGTTCTTC; cdr3_aa: CASSLESSKGGQFF
clone_size: NA; j_call: TRBJ1-1; v_call: TRBV5-6; d_call: NA; cdr3_length: 12; cdr3_nt: TGTGCCAGCAACCCCTATGGGGGCGAAGCTTTCTTT; cdr3_aa: CASNPYGGEAFF
clone_size: few; j_call: TRBJ1-5; v_call: TRBV5-8; d_call: TRBD1; cdr3_length: 14; cdr3_nt: TGTGCCAGCAGCTGGACAGGGGATCATCAGCCCCAGCATTTT; cdr3_aa: CASSWTGDHQPQHF
clone_size: NA; j_call: TRBJ2-1; v_call: TRBV27; d_call: NA; cdr3_length: 16; cdr3_nt: TGTGCCAGCAGTTTCCATACCCAGACAGTCTACAATGAGCAGTTCTTC; cdr3_aa: CASSFHTQTVYNEQFF
clone_size: NA; j_call: TRBJ2-2; v_call: TRBV11-3; d_call: TRBD1; cdr3_length: 15; cdr3_nt: TGTGCCAGCAGCCGCGGACAGGGGGACACCGGGGAGCTGTTTTTT; cdr3_aa: CASSRGQGDTGELFF
clone_size: NA; j_call: TRBJ1-2; v_call: TRBV5-6; d_call: TRBD1; cdr3_length: 15; cdr3_nt: TGTGCCAGCAGGTTACAGGGGGCGCGGGGTTATGGCTACACCTTC; cdr3_aa: CASRLQGARGYGYTF
clone_size: NA; j_call: TRBJ1-6; v_call: TRBV9; d_call: TRBD1; cdr3_length: 14; cdr3_nt: TGTGCCAGCAGCGTATCAGGGACAGATTCACCCCTCCACTTT; cdr3_aa: CASSVSGTDSPLHF
clone_size: NA; j_call: TRBJ2-5; v_call: TRBV5-1; d_call: NA; cdr3_length: 11; cdr3_nt: TGCGCCAGCAGCGTTGAGGAGACCCAGTACTTC; cdr3_aa: CASSVEETQYF
clone_size: NA; j_call: TRBJ2-3; v_call: TRBV5-6; d_call: NA; cdr3_length: 12; cdr3_nt: TGTGCCAGCAGCTTAATCGGGAGTACGCAGTATTTT; cdr3_aa: CASSLIGSTQYF